This TCR beta chain emerged from a study of response to subunit inactivated influenza vaccine. In TCRdb, the RT-PCR reads were re-called with MiXCR into one record per CDR3 protein. The sample consists of some 500,000 distinct CDR3 sequences, around 25% of them appearing once. The CDR3 has 13 residues. Deletions cut 3 bases from V and 7 bases from J, with 13 bases between. The source was CD4+ T cells sorted from PBMCs, collected 5 to 6 days after vaccination. The chain carries TRBV12-3 or TRBV12-4 and TRBJ2-7; D may be TRBD1 (6 bases). The clonotype originates from a man aged 45-65 years who received an inactivated influenza vaccine. The CDR3 DNA follows: TGTGCCAGCAGTTTTTCATCGCAGGGGGAGCAGTACTTC. It translates to CASSFSSQGEQYF.